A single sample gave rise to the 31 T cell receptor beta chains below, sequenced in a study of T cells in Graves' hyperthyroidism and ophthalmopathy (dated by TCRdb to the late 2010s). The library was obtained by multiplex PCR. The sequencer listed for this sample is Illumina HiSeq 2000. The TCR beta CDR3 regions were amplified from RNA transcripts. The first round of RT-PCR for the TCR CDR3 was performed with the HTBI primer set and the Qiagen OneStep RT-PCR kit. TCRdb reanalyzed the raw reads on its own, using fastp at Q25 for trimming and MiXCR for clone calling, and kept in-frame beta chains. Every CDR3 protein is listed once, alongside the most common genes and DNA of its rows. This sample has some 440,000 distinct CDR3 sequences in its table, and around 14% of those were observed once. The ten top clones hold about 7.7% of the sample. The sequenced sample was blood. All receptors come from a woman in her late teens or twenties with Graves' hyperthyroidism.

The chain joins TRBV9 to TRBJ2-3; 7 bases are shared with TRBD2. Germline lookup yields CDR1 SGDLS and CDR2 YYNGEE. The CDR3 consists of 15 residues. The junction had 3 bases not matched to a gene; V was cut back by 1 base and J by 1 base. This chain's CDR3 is CASSVMGGGTDTQYF. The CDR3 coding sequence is TGTGCCAGCAGCGTAATGGGGGGGGGCACAGATACGCAGTATTTT.

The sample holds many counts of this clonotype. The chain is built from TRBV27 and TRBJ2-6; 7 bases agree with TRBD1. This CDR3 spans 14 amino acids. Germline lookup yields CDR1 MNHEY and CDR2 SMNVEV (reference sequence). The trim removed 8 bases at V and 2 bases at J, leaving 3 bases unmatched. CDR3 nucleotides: TGTGCCAGCGCCCAGGGGGCTGGGGCCAACGTCCTGACTTTC. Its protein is CASAQGAGANVLTF.

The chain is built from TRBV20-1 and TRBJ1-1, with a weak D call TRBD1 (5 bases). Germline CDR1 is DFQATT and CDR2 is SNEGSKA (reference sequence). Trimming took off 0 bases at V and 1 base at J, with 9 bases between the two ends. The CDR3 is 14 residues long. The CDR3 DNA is TGCAGTGCTAGAGACTCTACAGGGAACACTGAAGCTTTCTTT. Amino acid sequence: CSARDSTGNTEAFF.

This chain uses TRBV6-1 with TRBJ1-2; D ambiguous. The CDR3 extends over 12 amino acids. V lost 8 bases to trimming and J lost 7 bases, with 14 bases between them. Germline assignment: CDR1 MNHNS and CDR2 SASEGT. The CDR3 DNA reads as TGTGCCAGCTCGGACGGGCACTCTGGCTACACCTTC. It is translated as CASSDGHSGYTF.

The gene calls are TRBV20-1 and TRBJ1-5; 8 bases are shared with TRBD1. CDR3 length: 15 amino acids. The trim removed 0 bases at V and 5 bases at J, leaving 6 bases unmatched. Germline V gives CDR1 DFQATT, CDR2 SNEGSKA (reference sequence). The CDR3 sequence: CSARDRGQSYQPQHF. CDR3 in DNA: TGCAGTGCTAGAGACAGGGGGCAGAGCTATCAGCCCCAGCATTTT.

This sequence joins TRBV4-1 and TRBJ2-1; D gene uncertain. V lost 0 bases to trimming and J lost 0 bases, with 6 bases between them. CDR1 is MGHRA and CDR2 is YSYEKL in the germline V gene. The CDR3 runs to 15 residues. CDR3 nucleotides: TGCGCCAGCAGCCAAGAGCAGAGCTCCTACAATGAGCAGTTCTTC. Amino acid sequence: CASSQEQSSYNEQFF.

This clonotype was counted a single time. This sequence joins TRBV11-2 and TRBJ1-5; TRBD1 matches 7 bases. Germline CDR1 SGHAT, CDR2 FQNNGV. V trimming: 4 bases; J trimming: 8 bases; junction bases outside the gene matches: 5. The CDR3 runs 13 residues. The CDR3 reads CASSSNDREPQHF. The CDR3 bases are TGTGCCAGCAGCTCAAACGACAGGGAGCCCCAGCATTTT.

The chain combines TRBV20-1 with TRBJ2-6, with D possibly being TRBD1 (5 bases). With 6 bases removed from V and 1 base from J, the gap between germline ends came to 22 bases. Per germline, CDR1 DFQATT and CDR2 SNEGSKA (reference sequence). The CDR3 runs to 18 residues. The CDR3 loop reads CSALGAPGPTSGANVLTF. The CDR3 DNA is TGCAGTGCCTTAGGGGCCCCCGGTCCGACATCTGGGGCCAACGTCCTGACTTTC.

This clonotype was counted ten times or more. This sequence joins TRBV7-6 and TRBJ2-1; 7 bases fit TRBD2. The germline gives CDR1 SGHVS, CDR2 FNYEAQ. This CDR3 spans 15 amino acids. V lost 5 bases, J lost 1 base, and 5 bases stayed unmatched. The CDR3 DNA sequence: TGTGCCAGCAGCAGGGGCGGGAGTTCCTACAATGAGCAGTTCTTC. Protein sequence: CASSRGGSSYNEQFF.

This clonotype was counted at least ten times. This CDR3 is CASSPYSQETQYF. CDR3 DNA sequence: TGTGCCAGCAGCCCTTATTCCCAAGAGACCCAGTACTTC. The chain links TRBV6-1 to TRBJ2-5; D not certain. The CDR3 has 13 amino acids. V lost 6 bases and J 1 base, leaving 9 bases between the germline ends. Germline V gene sequence: CDR1 MNHNS, CDR2 SASEGT.

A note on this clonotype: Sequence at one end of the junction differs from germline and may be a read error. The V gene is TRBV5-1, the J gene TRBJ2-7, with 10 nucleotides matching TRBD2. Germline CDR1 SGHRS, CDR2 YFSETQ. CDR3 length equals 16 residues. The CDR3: CASSLRLAGAGYEQYF. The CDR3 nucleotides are TGTGCCAGCAGCTTAAGGCTAGCGGGAGCTGGGTACGAGCAGTACTTC.

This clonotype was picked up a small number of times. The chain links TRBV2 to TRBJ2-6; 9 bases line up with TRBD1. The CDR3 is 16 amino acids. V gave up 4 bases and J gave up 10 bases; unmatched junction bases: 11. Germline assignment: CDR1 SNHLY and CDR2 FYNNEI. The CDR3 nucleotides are TGTGCCAGCAGTGGGAACGGGGGACAGGGCCTAAACGTCCTGACTTTC. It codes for CASSGNGGQGLNVLTF.

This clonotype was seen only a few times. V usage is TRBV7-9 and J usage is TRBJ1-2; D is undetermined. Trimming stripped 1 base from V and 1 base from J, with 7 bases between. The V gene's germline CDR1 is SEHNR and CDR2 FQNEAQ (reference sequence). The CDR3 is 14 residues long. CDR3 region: CASSLGGLNYGYTF. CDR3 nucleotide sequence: TGTGCCAGCAGCTTAGGCGGGCTTAACTATGGCTACACCTTC.

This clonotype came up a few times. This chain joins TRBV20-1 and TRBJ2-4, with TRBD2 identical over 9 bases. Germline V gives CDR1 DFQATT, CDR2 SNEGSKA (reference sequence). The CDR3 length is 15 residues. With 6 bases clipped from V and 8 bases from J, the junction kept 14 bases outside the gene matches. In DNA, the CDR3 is TGCAGTGCCCCCGATTGGCGGGGGGGCCGGGACATTCAGTACTTC. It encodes CSAPDWRGGRDIQYF.

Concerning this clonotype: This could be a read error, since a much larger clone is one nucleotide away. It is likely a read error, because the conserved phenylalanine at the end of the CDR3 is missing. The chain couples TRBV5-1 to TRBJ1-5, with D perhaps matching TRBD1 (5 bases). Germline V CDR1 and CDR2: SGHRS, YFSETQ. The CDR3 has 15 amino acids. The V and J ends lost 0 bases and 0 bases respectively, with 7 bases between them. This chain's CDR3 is CASSLGQGSNQPQHL. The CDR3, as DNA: TGCGCCAGCAGCTTGGGGCAGGGTAGCAATCAGCCCCAGCATCTT.

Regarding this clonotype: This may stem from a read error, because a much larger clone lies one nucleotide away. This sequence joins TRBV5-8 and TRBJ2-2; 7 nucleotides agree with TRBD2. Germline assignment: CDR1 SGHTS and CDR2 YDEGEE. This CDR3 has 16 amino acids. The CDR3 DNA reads TGTGCCGGCAGCCTTATCTCGGGAGGATACACCGGGGAGCTGTTTTTT. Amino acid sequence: CAGSLISGGYTGELFF.

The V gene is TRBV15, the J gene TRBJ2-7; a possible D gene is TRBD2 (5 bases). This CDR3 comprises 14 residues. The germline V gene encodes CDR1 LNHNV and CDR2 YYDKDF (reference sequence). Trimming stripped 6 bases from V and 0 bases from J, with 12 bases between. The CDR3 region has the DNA TGTGCCACCAGAAGGGAGTTACGCTCCTACGAGCAGTACTTC. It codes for CATRRELRSYEQYF.

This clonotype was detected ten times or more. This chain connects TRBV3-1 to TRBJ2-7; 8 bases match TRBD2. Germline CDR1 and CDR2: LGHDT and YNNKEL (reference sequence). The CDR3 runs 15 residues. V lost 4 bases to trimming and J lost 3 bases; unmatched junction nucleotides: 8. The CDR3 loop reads CASSRSGSMDYEQYF. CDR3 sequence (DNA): TGTGCCAGCAGCCGGAGCGGGAGTATGGACTACGAGCAGTACTTC.

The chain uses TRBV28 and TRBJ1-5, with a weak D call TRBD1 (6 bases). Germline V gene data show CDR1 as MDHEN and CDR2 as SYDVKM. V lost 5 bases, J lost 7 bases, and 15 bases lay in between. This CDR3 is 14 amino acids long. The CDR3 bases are TGTGCCAGCAGTGTAGGGGGGCAGGGACAGCCCCAGCATTTT. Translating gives CASSVGGQGQPQHF.

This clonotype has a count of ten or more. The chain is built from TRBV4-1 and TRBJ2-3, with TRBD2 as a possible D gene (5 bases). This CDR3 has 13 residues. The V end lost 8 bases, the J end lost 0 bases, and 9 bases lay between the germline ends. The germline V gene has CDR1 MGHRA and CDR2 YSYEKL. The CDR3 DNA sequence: TGCGCCAGCCGGGGATCTAGCACAGATACGCAGTATTTT. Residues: CASRGSSTDTQYF.

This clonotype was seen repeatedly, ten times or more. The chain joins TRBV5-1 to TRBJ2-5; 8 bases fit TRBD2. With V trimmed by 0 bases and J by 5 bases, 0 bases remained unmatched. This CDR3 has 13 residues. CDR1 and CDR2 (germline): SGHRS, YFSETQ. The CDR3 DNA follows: TGCGCCAGCAGCTTGGGGACTAGCGAGACCCAGTACTTC. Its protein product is CASSLGTSETQYF.

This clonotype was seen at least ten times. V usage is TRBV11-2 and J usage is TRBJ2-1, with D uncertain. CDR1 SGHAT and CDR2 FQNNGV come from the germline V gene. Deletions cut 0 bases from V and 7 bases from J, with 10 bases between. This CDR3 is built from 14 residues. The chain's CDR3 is CASSLEFGRNEQFF. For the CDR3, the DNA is TGTGCCAGCAGCTTAGAGTTCGGCCGGAATGAGCAGTTCTTC.

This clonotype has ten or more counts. CDR3 in amino acids: CASSSWDSRSEQYF. The CDR3 bases are TGTGCCAGCAGCTCGTGGGACAGCAGAAGCGAGCAGTACTTC. The chain combines TRBV11-2 with TRBJ2-7; the match to TRBD1 covers 7 bases. CDR3 size: 14 residues. Germline V lookup: CDR1 SGHAT, CDR2 FQNNGV. V was clipped by 4 bases and J by 6 bases; unmatched bases: 9.

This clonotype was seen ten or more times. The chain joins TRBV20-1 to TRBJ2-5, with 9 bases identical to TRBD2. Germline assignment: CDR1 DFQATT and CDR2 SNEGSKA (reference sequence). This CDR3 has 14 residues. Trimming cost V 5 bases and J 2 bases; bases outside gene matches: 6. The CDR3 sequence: CSAVSGGPQETQYF. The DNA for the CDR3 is TGCAGTGCTGTTAGCGGGGGACCACAAGAGACCCAGTACTTC.

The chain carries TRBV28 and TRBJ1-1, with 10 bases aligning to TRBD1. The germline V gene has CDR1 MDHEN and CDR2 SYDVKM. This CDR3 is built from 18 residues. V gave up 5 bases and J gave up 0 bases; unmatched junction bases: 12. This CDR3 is CASSVPGTGEGLNTEAFF. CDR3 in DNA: TGTGCCAGCAGTGTACCTGGGACAGGGGAGGGGCTGAACACTGAAGCTTTCTTT.

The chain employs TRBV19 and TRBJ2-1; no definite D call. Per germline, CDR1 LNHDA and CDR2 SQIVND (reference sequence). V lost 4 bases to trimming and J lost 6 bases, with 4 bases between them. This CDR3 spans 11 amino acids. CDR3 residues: CASSRANEQFF. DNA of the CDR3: TGTGCCAGTAGTAGAGCCAATGAGCAGTTCTTC.

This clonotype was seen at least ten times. CDR3 amino acids: CASSVGQGFSYEQYF. Here the CDR3 DNA reads TGTGCCAGCAGTGTAGGGCAGGGATTCTCCTACGAGCAGTACTTC. The rearrangement links TRBV2 to TRBJ2-7, with D maybe TRBD1 (5 bases). The germline V gene has CDR1 SNHLY and CDR2 FYNNEI. Trimming pared 4 bases from V and 0 bases from J, leaving 13 bases between. The CDR3 is 15 amino acids.

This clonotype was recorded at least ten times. CDR3 DNA: TGTGCCAGCTCAGCATTCTTAGAAGATGAGCAGTTCTTC. As protein: CASSAFLEDEQFF. The chain is built from TRBV18 and TRBJ2-1; no reliable D call. The CDR3 has 13 residues. V dropped 5 bases and J dropped 8 bases, with 13 bases sitting between them. CDR1 and CDR2 (germline): KGHSH, LQKENI.

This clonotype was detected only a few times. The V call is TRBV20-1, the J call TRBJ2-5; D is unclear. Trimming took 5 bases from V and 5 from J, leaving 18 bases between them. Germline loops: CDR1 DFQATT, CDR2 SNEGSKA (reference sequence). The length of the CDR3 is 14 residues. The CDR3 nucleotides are TGCAGTGCTGAAACTGGAATTAATAAGGAGACCCAGTACTTC. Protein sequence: CSAETGINKETQYF.

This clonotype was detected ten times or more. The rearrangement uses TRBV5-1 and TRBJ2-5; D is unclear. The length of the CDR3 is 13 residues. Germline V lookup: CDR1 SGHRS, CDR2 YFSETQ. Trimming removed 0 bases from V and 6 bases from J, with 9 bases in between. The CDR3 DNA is TGCGCCAGCAGCTTGGCGGGTGGTAAGACCCAGTACTTC. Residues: CASSLAGGKTQYF.

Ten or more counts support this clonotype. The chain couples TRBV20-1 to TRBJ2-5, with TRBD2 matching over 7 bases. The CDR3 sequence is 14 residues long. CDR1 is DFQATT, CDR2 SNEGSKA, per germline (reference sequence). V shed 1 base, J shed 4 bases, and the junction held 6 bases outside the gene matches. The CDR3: CSARGAGMGETQYF. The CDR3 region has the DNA TGCAGTGCTAGAGGAGCGGGGATGGGAGAGACCCAGTACTTC.